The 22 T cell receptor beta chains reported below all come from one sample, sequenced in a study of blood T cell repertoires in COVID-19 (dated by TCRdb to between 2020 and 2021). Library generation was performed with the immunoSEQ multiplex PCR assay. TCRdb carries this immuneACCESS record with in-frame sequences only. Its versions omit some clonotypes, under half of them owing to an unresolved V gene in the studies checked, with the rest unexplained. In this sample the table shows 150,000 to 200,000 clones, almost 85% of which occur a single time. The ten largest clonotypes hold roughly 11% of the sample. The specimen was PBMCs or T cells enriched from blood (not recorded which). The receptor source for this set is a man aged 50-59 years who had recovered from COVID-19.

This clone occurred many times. The CDR3 protein is CASSRAGGTGGGRDEQYF. The CDR3 DNA reads as TGCGCCAGCAGTCGAGCCGGCGGGACAGGGGGCGGCAGAGACGAGCAGTACTTC. The genes are TRBV5-1 and TRBJ2-7, with 12 positions matching TRBD1. The CDR3 spans 18 residues. Trimming took 5 bases from V and 5 from J; bases not matched to a gene: 17. Germline CDR1 reads SGHRS; CDR2 reads YFSETQ.

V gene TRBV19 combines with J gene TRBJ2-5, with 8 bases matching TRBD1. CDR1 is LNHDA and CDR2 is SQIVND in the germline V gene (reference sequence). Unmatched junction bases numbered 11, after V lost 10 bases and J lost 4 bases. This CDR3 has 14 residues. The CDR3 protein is CATRVQGARETQYF. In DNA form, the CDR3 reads TGTGCCACCCGAGTGCAGGGGGCGCGAGAGACCCAGTACTTC.

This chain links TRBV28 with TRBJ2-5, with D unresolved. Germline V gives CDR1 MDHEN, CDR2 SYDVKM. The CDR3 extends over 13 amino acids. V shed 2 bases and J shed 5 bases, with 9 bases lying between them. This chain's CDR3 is CASSLQVRETQYF. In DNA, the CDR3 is TGTGCCAGCAGTTTACAAGTGAGGGAGACCCAGTACTTC.

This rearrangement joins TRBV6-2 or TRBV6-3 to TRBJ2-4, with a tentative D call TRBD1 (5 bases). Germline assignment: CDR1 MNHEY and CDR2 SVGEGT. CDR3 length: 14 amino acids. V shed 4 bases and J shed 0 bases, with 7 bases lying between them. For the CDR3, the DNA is TGTGCCAGCAGTTTGGACAAAGCCAAAAACATTCAGTACTTC. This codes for CASSLDKAKNIQYF.

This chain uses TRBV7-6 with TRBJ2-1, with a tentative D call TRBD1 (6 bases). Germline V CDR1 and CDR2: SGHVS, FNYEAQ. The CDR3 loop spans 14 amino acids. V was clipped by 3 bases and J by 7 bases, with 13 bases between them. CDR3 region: CASSFPYRDNEQFF. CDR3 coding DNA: TGTGCCAGCAGCTTTCCCTACAGGGATAATGAGCAGTTCTTC.

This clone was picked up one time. CDR3 amino acids: CASGKGAGGADYEQYF. DNA for the CDR3: TGTGCCAGTGGAAAGGGTGCGGGGGGCGCCGACTACGAGCAGTACTTC. The rearrangement joins TRBV5-4 to TRBJ2-7; TRBD2 agrees at 8 bases. Per the germline V gene, CDR1 is SGHNT and CDR2 is YYREEE (reference sequence). V gave up 8 bases and J gave up 3 bases; unmatched junction bases: 16. The CDR3 covers 16 residues.

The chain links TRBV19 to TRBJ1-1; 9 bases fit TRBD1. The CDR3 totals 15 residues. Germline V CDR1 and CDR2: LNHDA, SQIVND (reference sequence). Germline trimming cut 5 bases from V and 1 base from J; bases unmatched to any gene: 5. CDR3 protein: CASSLLGQGNTEAFF. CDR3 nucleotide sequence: TGTGCCAGTAGTCTCCTGGGACAGGGGAACACTGAAGCTTTCTTT.

The CDR3 nucleotides are TGTGCCAGCAGTTTCGGGGGGCATCAGCCCCAGCATTTT. Its translation is CASSFGGHQPQHF. This chain links TRBV27 with TRBJ1-5; D might be TRBD1 (6 bases). The V and J ends lost 3 bases and 5 bases respectively, with 8 bases between them. There are 13 residues in the CDR3. Germline V gene sequence: CDR1 MNHEY, CDR2 SMNVEV (reference sequence).

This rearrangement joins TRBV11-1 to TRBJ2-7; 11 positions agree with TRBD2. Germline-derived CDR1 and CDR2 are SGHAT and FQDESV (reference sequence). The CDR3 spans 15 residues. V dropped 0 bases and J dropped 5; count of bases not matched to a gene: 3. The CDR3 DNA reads TGTGCCAGCAGCTTAGCTAGCGGGGGGGAAAACGAGCAGTACTTC. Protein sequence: CASSLASGGENEQYF.

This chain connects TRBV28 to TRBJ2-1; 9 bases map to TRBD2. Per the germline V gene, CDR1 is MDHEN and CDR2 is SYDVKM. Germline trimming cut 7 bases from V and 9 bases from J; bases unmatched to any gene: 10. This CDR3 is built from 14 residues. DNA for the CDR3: TGTGCCAGCAAAATAGGCGGGAGGGGTGGTGAGCAGTTCTTC. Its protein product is CASKIGGRGGEQFF. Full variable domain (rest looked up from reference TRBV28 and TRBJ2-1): DVKVTQSSRYLVKRTGEKVFLECVQDMDHENMFWYRQDPGLGLRLIYFSYDVKMKEKGDIPEGYSVSREKKERFSLILESASTNQTSMYLCASKIGGRGGEQFFGPGTRLTVL.

The DNA for the CDR3 is TGTGCCAGCAGCCAGGGGGGGACTGAAGCTTTCTTT. It yields the protein CASSQGGTEAFF. The V and J genes are TRBV3-1 (or the pseudogene TRBV3-2) and TRBJ1-1; D might be TRBD1 (5 bases). V gave up 3 bases and J gave up 5 bases, with 7 bases separating them. Germline CDR1 is LGHDT and CDR2 is YNNKEL (reference sequence). The CDR3 is 12 amino acids.

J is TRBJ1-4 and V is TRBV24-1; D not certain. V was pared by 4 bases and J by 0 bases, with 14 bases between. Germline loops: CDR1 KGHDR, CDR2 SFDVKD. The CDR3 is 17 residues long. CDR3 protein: CATSDPGSAATNEKLFF. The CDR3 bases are TGTGCCACCAGTGACCCGGGATCGGCGGCAACTAATGAAAAACTGTTTTTT.

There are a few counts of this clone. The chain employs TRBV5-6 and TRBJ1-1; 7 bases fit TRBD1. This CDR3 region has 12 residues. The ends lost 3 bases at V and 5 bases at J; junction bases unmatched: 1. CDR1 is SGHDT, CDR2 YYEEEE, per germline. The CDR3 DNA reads TGTGCCAGCAGCTCGGGACAGACTGAAGCTTTCTTT. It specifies CASSSGQTEAFF. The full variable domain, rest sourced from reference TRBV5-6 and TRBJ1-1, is DAGVTQSPTHLIKTRGQQVTLRCSPKSGHDTVSWYQQALGQGPQFIFQYYEEEERQRGNFPDRFSGHQFPNYSSELNVNALLLGDSALYLCASSSGQTEAFFGQGTRLTVV.

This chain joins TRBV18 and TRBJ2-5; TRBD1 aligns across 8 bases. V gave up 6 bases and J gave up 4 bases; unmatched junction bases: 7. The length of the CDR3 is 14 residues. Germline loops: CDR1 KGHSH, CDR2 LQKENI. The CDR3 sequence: CASSPRQGPETQYF. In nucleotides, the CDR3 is TGTGCCAGCTCCCCCCGACAGGGGCCAGAGACCCAGTACTTC.

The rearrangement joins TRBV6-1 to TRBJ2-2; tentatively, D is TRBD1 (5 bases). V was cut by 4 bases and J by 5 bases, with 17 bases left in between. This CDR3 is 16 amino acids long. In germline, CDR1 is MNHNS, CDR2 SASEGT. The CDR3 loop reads CASSVSSQGFTGELFF. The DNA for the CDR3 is TGTGCCAGCAGTGTCTCCTCGCAGGGTTTTACCGGGGAGCTGTTTTTT.

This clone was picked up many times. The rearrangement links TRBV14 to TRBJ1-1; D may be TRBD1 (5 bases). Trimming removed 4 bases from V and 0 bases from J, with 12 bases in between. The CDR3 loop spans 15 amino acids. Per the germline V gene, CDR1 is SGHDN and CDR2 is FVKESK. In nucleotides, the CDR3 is TGTGCCAGCAGCCCCCAGGGTGCCCTGAACACTGAAGCTTTCTTT. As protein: CASSPQGALNTEAFF.

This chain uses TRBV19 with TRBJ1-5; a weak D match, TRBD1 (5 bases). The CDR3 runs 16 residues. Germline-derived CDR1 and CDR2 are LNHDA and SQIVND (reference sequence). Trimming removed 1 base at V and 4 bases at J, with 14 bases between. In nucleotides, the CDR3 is TGTGCCAGTAGTATAGGCGGGGGGTCGTTAAATCAGCCCCAGCATTTT. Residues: CASSIGGGSLNQPQHF.

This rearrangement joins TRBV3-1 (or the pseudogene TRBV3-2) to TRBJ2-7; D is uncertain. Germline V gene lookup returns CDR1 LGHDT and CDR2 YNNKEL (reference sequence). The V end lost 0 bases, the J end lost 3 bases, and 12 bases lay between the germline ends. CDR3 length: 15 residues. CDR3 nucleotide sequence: TGTGCCAGCAGCCAAGAATTAGAATCCTACTACGAGCAGTACTTC. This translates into CASSQELESYYEQYF.

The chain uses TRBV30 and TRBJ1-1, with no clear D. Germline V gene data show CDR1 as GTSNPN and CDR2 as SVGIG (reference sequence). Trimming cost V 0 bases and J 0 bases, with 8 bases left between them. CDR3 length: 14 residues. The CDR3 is CAWSVGGMNTEAFF. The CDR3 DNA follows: TGTGCCTGGAGTGTTGGAGGGATGAACACTGAAGCTTTCTTT. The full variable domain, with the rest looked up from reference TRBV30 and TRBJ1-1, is SQTIHQWPATLVQPVGSPLSLECTVEGTSNPNLYWYRQAAGRGLQLLFYSVGIGQISSEVPQNLSASRPQDRQFILSSKKLLLSDSGFYLCAWSVGGMNTEAFFGQGTRLTVV.

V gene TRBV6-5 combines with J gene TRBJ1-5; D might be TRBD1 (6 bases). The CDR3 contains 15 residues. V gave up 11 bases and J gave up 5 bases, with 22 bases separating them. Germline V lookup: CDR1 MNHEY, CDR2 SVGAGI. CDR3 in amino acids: CACASRFNRDQPQHF. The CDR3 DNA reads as TGTGCCTGCGCGTCACGCTTTAACAGGGATCAGCCCCAGCATTTT.

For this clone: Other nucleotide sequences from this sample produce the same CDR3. CDR3: CASSLEGGEQYF. The CDR3 nucleotides read TGTGCCAGCAGCTTAGAAGGGGGCGAGCAGTACTTC. The J gene is TRBJ2-7, the V gene TRBV11-3, with a possible D match to TRBD1 (6 bases). Trimming took off 0 bases at V and 6 bases at J, with 6 bases between the two ends. Germline lookup yields CDR1 SGHNT and CDR2 YENEEA. The CDR3 length is 12 residues.

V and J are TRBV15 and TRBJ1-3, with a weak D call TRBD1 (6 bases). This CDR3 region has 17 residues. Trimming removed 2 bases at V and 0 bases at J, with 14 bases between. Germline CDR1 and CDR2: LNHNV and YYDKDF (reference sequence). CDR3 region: CATSRQLRDNSGNTIYF. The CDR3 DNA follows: TGTGCCACCAGCAGACAACTCCGGGACAACTCTGGAAACACCATATATTTT.